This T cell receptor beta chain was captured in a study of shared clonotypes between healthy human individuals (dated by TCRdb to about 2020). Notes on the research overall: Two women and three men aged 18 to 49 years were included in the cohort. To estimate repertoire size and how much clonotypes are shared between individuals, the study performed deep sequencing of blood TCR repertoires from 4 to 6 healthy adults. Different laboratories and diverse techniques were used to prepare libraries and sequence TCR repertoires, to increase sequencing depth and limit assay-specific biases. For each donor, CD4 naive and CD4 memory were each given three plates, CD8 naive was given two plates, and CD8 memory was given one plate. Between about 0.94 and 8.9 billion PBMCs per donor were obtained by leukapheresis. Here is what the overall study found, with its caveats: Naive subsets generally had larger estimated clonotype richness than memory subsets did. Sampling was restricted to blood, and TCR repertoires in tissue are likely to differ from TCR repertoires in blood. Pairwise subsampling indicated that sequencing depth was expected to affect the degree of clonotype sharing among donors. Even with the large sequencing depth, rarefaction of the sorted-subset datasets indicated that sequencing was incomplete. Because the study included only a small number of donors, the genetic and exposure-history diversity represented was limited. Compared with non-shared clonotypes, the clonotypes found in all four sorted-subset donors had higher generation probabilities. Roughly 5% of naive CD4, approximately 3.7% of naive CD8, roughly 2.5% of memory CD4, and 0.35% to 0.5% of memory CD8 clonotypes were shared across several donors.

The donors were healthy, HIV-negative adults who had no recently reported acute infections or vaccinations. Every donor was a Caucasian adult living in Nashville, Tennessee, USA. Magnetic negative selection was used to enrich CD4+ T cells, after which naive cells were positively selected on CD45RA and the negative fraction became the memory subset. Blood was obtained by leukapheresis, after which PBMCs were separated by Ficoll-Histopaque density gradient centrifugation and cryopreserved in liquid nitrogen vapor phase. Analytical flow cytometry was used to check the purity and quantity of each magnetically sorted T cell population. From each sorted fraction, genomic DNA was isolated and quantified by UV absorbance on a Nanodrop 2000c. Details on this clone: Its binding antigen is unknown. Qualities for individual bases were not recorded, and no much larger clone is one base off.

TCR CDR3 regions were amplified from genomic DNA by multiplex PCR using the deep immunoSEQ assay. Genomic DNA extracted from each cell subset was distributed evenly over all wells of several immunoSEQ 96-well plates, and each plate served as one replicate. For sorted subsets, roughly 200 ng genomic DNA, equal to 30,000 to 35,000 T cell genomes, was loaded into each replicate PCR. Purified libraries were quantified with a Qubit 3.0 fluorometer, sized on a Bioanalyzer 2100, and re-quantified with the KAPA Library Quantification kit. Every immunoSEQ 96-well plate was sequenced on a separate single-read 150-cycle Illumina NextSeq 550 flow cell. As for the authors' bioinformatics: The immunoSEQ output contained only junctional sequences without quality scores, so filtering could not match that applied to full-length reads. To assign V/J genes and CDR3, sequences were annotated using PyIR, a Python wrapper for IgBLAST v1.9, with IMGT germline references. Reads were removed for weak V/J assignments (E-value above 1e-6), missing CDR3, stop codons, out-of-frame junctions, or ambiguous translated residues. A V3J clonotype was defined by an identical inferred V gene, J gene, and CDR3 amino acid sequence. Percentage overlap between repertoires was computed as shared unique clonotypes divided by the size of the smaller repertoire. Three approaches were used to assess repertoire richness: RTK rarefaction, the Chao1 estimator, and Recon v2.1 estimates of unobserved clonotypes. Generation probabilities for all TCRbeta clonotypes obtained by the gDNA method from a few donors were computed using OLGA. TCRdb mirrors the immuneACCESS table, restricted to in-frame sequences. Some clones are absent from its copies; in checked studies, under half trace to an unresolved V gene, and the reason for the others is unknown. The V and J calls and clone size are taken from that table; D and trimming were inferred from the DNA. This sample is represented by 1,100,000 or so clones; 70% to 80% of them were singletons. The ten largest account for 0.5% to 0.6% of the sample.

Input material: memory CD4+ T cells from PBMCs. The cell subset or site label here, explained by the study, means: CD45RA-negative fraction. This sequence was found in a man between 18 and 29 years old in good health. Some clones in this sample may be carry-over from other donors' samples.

The CDR3 is CASSSTNNQPQHF. In nucleotide form, the sequence is TGTGCCAGCAGTTCCACGAACAATCAGCCCCAGCATTTT. The V and J segments used are TRBV6-1 and TRBJ1-5, with the identity of the D gene unclear. The CDR3, from cysteine to phenylalanine, totals 13 residues. Left in the record is the CDR3 DNA by itself, 39 bases read in frame from the first base. At the junction V is shortened by 5 bases and J by 3 bases, with 8 bases in between. According to the germline V gene, CDR1 reads MNHNS and CDR2 reads SASEGT.